These T cell receptor beta chains were read from a single sample in a study of T cells after yellow fever vaccination. TCRdb reanalysed the 5' RACE reads using MiXCR and keeps one entry per CDR3 protein. The sample has just under 600,000 distinct CDR3 sequences; roughly 12% are singletons. The source material was PBMCs, sampled on the day of the yellow fever booster vaccination. The receptors derive from a man younger than 45 who received the YFV17D yellow fever vaccine. Both conserved end residues are part of each CDR3. A D gene is named only where the DNA matches it firmly. The size field is filled for only some rows; it gives once, few, many or a size class.

cdr3_nt cdr3_aa d_call j_call clone_size v_call
TGTGCCAGCATCGGGACGGGAAAAGAGACCCAGTACTTC CASIGTGKETQYF NA TRBJ2-5 few TRBV6-6
TGTGCCAGCAGTGAAATAGGAGATTTCACCGGGGAGCTGTTTTTT CASSEIGDFTGELFF NA TRBJ2-2 few TRBV2
TGTGCCAGCTCACCAAATGACAGGGGGCTACCTGGGGCCAACGTCCTGACTTTC CASSPNDRGLPGANVLTF TRBD1 TRBJ2-6 NA TRBV18
TGCGCCAGCAGGAATCGGCTAGCTGGAGAGACCCAGTACTTC CASRNRLAGETQYF NA TRBJ2-5 NA TRBV10-2
TGTGCCAGCAGGCCCGACCGTGGTCGGGGCTACACCTTC CASRPDRGRGYTF NA TRBJ1-2 few TRBV6-1
TGTGCCAGCAGTTTTCCATCCTCACGGAGGGAGCAGTACTTC CASSFPSSRREQYF NA TRBJ2-7 NA TRBV28
TGTGCCAGCAGCCACGGGATTGCCGAGCAGTACTTC CASSHGIAEQYF NA TRBJ2-7 NA TRBV3-1
TGTGCCAGCAGTTACTCCCCGGCGCCGGGTAATGAAAAACTGTTTTTT CASSYSPAPGNEKLFF NA TRBJ1-4 NA TRBV27
TGTGCCAGCAGCTCGCTCCGGGGAGGTCAGCCCCAGCATTTT CASSSLRGGQPQHF NA TRBJ1-5 many TRBV7-9
TGCAGTGCTCGCTGGCGGGAGTTCTATGAGCAGTTCTTC CSARWREFYEQFF TRBD2 TRBJ2-1 few TRBV20-1
TGTGCCAGCAGTTTAAGACAGGGATTCACCGGGGAGCTGTTTTTT CASSLRQGFTGELFF TRBD1 TRBJ2-2 few TRBV12-3/TRBV12-4
TGCAGTGCCAGCCCGGGGGTACAGCGAACCTATGGCTACACCTTC CSASPGVQRTYGYTF NA TRBJ1-2 NA TRBV20-1
TGCAGTGCTAGCAGGGCGGGAGGGTACTCCTACGAGCAGTACTTC CSASRAGGYSYEQYF TRBD2 TRBJ2-7 NA TRBV20-1
TGTGCCAGCAGCTTAGAGGTACGAGGAACGGGCCACAATGAGCAGTTCTTC CASSLEVRGTGHNEQFF NA TRBJ2-1 NA TRBV11-2
TGTGCCAGCAGCCCCCGACAGGCCGCCGGGCAGTTCTTC CASSPRQAAGQFF NA TRBJ2-1 NA TRBV14
TGTGCCATCAGCGTGGACCTTGGGGATCAGCCCCAGCATTTT CAISVDLGDQPQHF NA TRBJ1-5 NA TRBV10-3
TGTGCCAGCAGCCTCCAGGGGGCGCGGGGGGATGAGCAGTTCTTC CASSLQGARGDEQFF NA TRBJ2-1 NA TRBV11-2
TGCGCCAGCAGCCAAGTTATAGCGGGAGTAGGTTTCGGCGGGGAGCTGTTTTTT CASSQVIAGVGFGGELFF TRBD2 TRBJ2-2 NA TRBV4-3
TGTGCCAGCAGCTCACCGGGACCCTCGAACACTGAAGCTTTCTTT CASSSPGPSNTEAFF NA TRBJ1-1 few TRBV7-2
TGTGCCAGCAGCTCCTCGGGGGATGAGCAGTTCTTC CASSSSGDEQFF NA TRBJ2-1 NA TRBV7-9